This T cell receptor beta chain emerged from a study of identical twins. Findings of the study overall: There is a chance that invariant MAIT and iNKT cells partially muddied zero-insertion analyses. Monozygotic twin pairs showed more out-of-frame TCR alpha sharing than models estimated. Compared with unrelated sharing, twin-shared out-of-frame alpha sequences had more low-probability sequences. Conclusions rested on cross-sectional statistics rather than following the same donors.

TCRdb recomputed calls from the 5' RACE reads with MiXCR, one row per CDR3 protein. The sample consists of about 1.7 million distinct CDR3 sequences, under 35% of them appearing once. V was pared by 6 bases and J by 9 bases, with 11 bases between. The CDR3 is 12 residues long. Germline V gene lookup returns CDR1 SNHLY and CDR2 FYNNEI. This clonotype turned up a few times. Its cognate antigen is unknown. The J gene is TRBJ2-2, the V gene TRBV2, with D possibly being TRBD1 or TRBD2 (6 bases each). The specimen sequenced was cord blood. The TCR sequence derives from a newborn girl in good health. The CDR3 reads CASSGGFWELFF. Here the CDR3 DNA reads TGTGCCAGCAGCGGGGGCTTCTGGGAGCTGTTTTTT.